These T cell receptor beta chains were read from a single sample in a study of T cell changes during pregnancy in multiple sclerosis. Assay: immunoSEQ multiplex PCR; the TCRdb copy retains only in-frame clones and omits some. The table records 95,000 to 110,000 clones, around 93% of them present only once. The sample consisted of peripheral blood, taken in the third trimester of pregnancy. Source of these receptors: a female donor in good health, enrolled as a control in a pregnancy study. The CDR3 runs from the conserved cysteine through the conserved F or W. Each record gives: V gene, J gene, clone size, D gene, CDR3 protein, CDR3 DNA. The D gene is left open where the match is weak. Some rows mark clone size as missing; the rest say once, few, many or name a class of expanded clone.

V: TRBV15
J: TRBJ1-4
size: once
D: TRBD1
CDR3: CATSDRQGNEKLFF
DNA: TGTGCCACCAGCGATCGACAGGGGAATGAAAAACTGTTTTTT

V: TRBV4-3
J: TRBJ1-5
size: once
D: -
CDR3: CASSQVFTGDQPQHF
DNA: TGCGCCAGCAGCCAAGTTTTCACGGGGGATCAGCCCCAGCATTTT

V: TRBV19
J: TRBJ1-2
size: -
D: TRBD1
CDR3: CASSSPGQGRHGYTF
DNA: TGTGCCAGTAGTTCCCCAGGACAGGGGCGCCATGGCTACACCTTC

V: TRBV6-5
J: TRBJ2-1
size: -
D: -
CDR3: CASRTDANEQFF
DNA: TGTGCCAGCAGAACAGATGCGAATGAGCAGTTCTTC

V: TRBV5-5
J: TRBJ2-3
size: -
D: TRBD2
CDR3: CASSYEAGGYTDTQYF
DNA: TGTGCCAGCAGCTACGAGGCGGGGGGATACACAGATACGCAGTATTTT

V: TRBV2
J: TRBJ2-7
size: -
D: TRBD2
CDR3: CASSITSGGASEQYF
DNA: TGTGCCAGCAGTATTACTAGCGGGGGGGCAAGCGAGCAGTACTTC

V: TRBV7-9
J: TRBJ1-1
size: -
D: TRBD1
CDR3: CASSLRTGQNTEAFF
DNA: TGTGCCAGCAGCTTAAGGACAGGGCAGAACACTGAAGCTTTCTTT

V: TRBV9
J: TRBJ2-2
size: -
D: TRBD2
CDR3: CASSVASRGANGELFF
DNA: TGTGCCAGCAGCGTAGCTTCGCGGGGGGCAAACGGGGAGCTGTTTTTT

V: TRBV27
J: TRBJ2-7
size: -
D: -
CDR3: CASRPGGAYEQYF
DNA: TGTGCCAGCCGACCCGGAGGCGCCTACGAGCAGTACTTC

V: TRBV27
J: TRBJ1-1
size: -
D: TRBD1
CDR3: CASRLSHRGLRVNTEAFF
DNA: TGTGCCAGCAGACTATCCCACAGGGGTCTCCGGGTGAACACTGAAGCTTTCTTT

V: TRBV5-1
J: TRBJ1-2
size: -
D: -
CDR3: CASSLWGDGYTF
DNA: TGCGCCAGCAGCTTGTGGGGGGATGGCTACACCTTC

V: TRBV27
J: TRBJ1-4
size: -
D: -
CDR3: CASSGRGDEKLFF
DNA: TGTGCCAGCAGTGGGAGGGGGGATGAAAAACTGTTTTTT

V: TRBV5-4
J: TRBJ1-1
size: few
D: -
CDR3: CASSLGQMNTEAFF
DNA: TGTGCCAGCAGCTTGGGACAGATGAACACTGAAGCTTTCTTT

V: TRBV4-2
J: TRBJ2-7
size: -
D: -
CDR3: CASSPIPPDSYEQYF
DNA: TGTGCCAGCAGCCCCATACCACCAGATTCCTACGAGCAGTACTTC

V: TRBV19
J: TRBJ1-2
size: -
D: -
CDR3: CASSIGPQVSYGYTF
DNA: TGTGCCAGTAGTATAGGACCTCAGGTATCCTATGGCTACACCTTC

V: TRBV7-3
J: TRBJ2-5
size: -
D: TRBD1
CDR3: CASSLNPTGSGQTQYF
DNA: TGTGCCAGCAGCTTAAACCCGACAGGGAGTGGCCAGACCCAGTACTTC

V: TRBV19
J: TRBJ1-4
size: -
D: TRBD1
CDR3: CASTLGQTNEKLFF
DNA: TGTGCCAGTACCCTGGGACAGACAAATGAAAAACTGTTTTTT

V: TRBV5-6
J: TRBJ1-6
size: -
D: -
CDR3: CASSLQGPNSPLHF
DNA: TGTGCCAGCAGCTTACAGGGTCCCAATTCACCCCTCCACTTT

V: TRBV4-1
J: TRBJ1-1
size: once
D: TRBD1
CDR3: CASSQESGGRSNTEAFF
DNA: TGCGCCAGCAGCCAAGAATCAGGGGGACGCTCGAACACTGAAGCTTTCTTT

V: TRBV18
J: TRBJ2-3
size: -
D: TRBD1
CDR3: CASSPYEVRGPSTDTQYF
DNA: TGTGCCAGCTCACCATACGAGGTTAGGGGGCCTTCCACAGATACGCAGTATTTT

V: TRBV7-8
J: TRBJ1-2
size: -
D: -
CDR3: CASSLALGTYYGYTF
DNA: TGTGCCAGCAGCTTAGCGCTCGGGACTTACTATGGCTACACCTTC

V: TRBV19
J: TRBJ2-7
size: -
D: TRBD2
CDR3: CATSGASGGSSSYEQYF
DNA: TGTGCCACAAGTGGGGCTAGCGGGGGGTCGAGCTCCTACGAGCAGTACTTC

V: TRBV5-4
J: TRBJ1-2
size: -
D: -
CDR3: CASSFRQNYGYTF
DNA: TGTGCCAGCAGCTTTCGCCAGAACTATGGCTACACCTTC

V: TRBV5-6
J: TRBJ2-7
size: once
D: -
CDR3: CASSSGIYEQYF
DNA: TGTGCCAGCAGCTCAGGGATCTACGAGCAGTACTTC

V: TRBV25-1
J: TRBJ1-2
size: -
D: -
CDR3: CASRGSQATYGYTF
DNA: TGTGCCAGCAGAGGATCCCAGGCCACCTATGGCTACACCTTC

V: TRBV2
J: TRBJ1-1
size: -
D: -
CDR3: CASSDEVGHRAFF
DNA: TGTGCCAGCAGTGATGAGGTCGGACATAGAGCTTTCTTT

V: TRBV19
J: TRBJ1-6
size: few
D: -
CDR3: CASSRGQDNSPLHF
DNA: TGTGCCAGTAGTAGAGGGCAGGATAATTCACCCCTCCACTTT

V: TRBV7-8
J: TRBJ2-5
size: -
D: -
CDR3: CASSRGTAEETQYF
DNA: TGTGCCAGCAGCCGCGGGACAGCCGAAGAGACCCAGTACTTC

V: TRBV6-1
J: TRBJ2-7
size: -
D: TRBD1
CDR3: CASSDRDRVGEQYF
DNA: TGTGCCAGCAGTGATCGAGACAGGGTAGGGGAGCAGTACTTC

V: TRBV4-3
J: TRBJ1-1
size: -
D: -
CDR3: CASSQAPGGTEAFF
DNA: TGCGCCAGCAGCCAAGCCCCCGGGGGCACTGAAGCTTTCTTT

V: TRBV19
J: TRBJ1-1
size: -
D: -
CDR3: CASSISLSTEAFF
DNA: TGTGCCAGTAGTATAAGTCTGAGCACTGAAGCTTTCTTT